One and the same sample provided the 21 T cell receptor beta chains below, sequenced in a study of blood T cell repertoires in COVID-19. Method: immunoSEQ multiplex PCR; TCRdb's copy keeps in-frame clones and lacks some. Of just over 350,000 clones in the sample, 75% to 90% are singletons; the top ten hold around 7.4%. Sequencing was done on a sample of peripheral blood. Every receptor here comes from a woman in her fifties or sixties with COVID-19, enrolled during active disease.

This clone came up a few times. V gene TRBV5-1 combines with J gene TRBJ1-1; D is possibly TRBD1 (6 bases). From germline, CDR1 is SGHRS and CDR2 YFSETQ. This CDR3 is built from 14 residues. With 3 bases removed from V and 5 bases from J, the gap between germline ends came to 14 bases. As DNA, the CDR3 is TGCGCCAGCAGCTGGACAGAAAGAGGTACTGAAGCTTTCTTT. Translating gives CASSWTERGTEAFF. The full variable domain, its missing parts supplied by reference TRBV5-1 and TRBJ1-1, is KAGVTQTPRYLIKTRGQQVTLSCSPISGHRSVSWYQQTPGQGLQFLFEYFSETQRNKGNFPGRFSGRQFSNSRSEMNVSTLELGDSALYLCASSWTERGTEAFFGQGTRLTVV.

The chain uses TRBV5-4 and TRBJ2-7; 7 bases are a match to TRBD1. V was pared by 4 bases and J by 2 bases, with 3 bases of the junction left unmatched. The CDR3 is made up of 13 amino acids. Germline-derived CDR1 and CDR2 are SGHNT and YYREEE (reference sequence). CDR3 residues: CASSRDSTYEQYF. CDR3 bases: TGTGCCAGCAGCCGGGACAGTACCTACGAGCAGTACTTC.

This chain uses TRBV18 with TRBJ2-7; 7 nucleotides line up with TRBD1. This CDR3 has 14 residues. V was clipped by 1 base and J by 0 bases; unmatched bases: 0. Germline lookup yields CDR1 KGHSH and CDR2 LQKENI. CDR3: CASSPRDSSYEQYF. The CDR3 bases are TGTGCCAGCTCACCACGGGACAGCTCCTACGAGCAGTACTTC.

J is TRBJ2-5 and V is TRBV9, with 9 bases aligning to TRBD2. CDR3 length: 15 residues. Germline assignment: CDR1 SGDLS and CDR2 YYNGEE. J was trimmed by 5 bases and V by 4 bases; bases with no gene match: 9. CDR3 amino acids: CASSSSGGPGETQYF. CDR3 DNA sequence: TGTGCCAGCAGCTCCAGCGGGGGGCCAGGGGAGACCCAGTACTTC.

This chain uses TRBV10-3 with TRBJ2-3; D may be TRBD2 (5 bases). V lost 4 bases and J lost 4, with 9 bases in between. CDR3 length: 13 amino acids. Germline values: CDR1 ENHRY, CDR2 SYGVKD. The DNA for the CDR3 is TGTGCCATCAGTGGAAGGGAGTCAGATACGCAGTATTTT. This translates into CAISGRESDTQYF.

This clone was recorded only once. The CDR3 spells CASSRPVGDRDTGELFF. DNA for the CDR3: TGTGCCAGCAGCCGTCCAGTAGGGGACAGAGACACCGGGGAGCTGTTTTTT. V usage is TRBV7-6 and J usage is TRBJ2-2; 7 positions agree with TRBD1. With 5 bases clipped from V and 3 bases from J, the junction kept 12 bases outside the gene matches. CDR3 length: 17 residues. CDR1 is SGHVS and CDR2 is FNYEAQ in the germline V gene.

V usage is TRBV5-1 and J usage is TRBJ2-2, with D perhaps TRBD2 (6 bases). Trimming pared 2 bases from V and 1 base from J, leaving 18 bases between. CDR1 is SGHRS, CDR2 YFSETQ, per germline. The CDR3 has 18 amino acids. The CDR3: CASSFLGSGDWNTGELFF. The CDR3 region has the DNA TGCGCCAGCAGCTTTTTGGGGTCGGGGGACTGGAACACCGGGGAGCTGTTTTTT.

The rearrangement links TRBV18 to TRBJ1-5; D not certain. Germline assignment: CDR1 KGHSH and CDR2 LQKENI. This CDR3 comprises 15 residues. Trimming removed 4 bases at V and 2 bases at J, with 12 bases between. CDR3 in DNA: TGTGCCAGCTCACTAGGAAATGGAGGCAATCAGCCCCAGCATTTT. It yields the protein CASSLGNGGNQPQHF.

This chain uses TRBV10-3 with TRBJ2-5, with 7 bases lining up with TRBD2. With V trimmed by 3 bases and J by 2 bases, 3 bases remained unmatched. The CDR3 spans 14 residues. CDR1 is ENHRY and CDR2 is SYGVKD in the germline V gene. CDR3 sequence: CAISDGTKQETQYF. The CDR3 DNA reads TGTGCCATCAGTGACGGGACTAAACAAGAGACCCAGTACTTC.

V is TRBV10-3 and J is TRBJ1-1; maybe TRBD1 (6 bases). Germline V lookup: CDR1 ENHRY, CDR2 SYGVKD. The CDR3 totals 13 residues. Trimming removed 3 bases from V and 4 bases from J, with 9 bases in between. CDR3 nucleotide sequence: TGTGCCATCAGTGAAACAGGGCGCACTGAAGCTTTCTTT. Translation: CAISETGRTEAFF.

This chain links TRBV11-2 with TRBJ1-2; 8 bases are a match to TRBD1. The V and J ends lost 9 bases and 5 bases, in that order; junction bases with no gene match: 5. The CDR3 runs 12 residues. The V gene's germline CDR1 is SGHAT and CDR2 FQNNGV. In nucleotides, the CDR3 is TGTGCCAGTAGCGACAGGGGTTATGGCTACACCTTC. This encodes CASSDRGYGYTF.

This chain uses TRBV27 with TRBJ2-7; 9 nucleotides align to TRBD2. The ends lost 6 bases at V and 4 bases at J; junction bases unmatched: 7. The CDR3 sequence is 14 residues long. CDR1 is MNHEY, CDR2 SMNVEV, per germline (reference sequence). Here the CDR3 reads CASRGRGGAYEQYF. The CDR3, as DNA: TGTGCCAGCAGGGGGCGCGGGGGGGCGTACGAGCAGTACTTC.

The CDR3 is CASSLDGLLTAQETQYF. The CDR3 bases are TGTGCCAGCAGCTTGGACGGGCTTCTGACAGCACAAGAGACCCAGTACTTC. The V call is TRBV5-4, the J call TRBJ2-5; a possible D gene is TRBD1 (5 bases). Germline-derived CDR1 and CDR2 are SGHNT and YYREEE (reference sequence). The CDR3 consists of 17 residues. Trimming pared 0 bases from V and 2 bases from J, leaving 17 bases between.

The V gene is TRBV30, the J gene TRBJ1-4; 7 nucleotides match TRBD1. Trimming at V came to 4 bases and at J to 4 bases, leaving 3 bases not matched to a gene. Germline V lookup: CDR1 GTSNPN, CDR2 SVGIG (reference sequence). The CDR3 length is 13 residues. CDR3 residues: CAWKGAFNEKLFF. In nucleotides, the CDR3 is TGTGCCTGGAAGGGGGCCTTTAATGAAAAACTGTTTTTT.

This chain connects TRBV7-2 to TRBJ1-1; a possible D gene is TRBD1 (5 bases). CDR3 length: 14 amino acids. Trimming removed 6 bases from V and 1 base from J, with 12 bases in between. The germline gives CDR1 SGHTA, CDR2 FQGNSA. The CDR3 loop reads CASRPGLWNTEAFF. The CDR3 DNA reads as TGTGCCAGCAGGCCAGGGTTGTGGAACACTGAAGCTTTCTTT.

The chain combines TRBV18 with TRBJ1-1; D might be TRBD1 (6 bases). The CDR3 runs to 14 residues. Trimming cost V 3 bases and J 5 bases, with 13 bases left between them. The germline CDR1 and CDR2 sequences are KGHSH and LQKENI. DNA of the CDR3: TGTGCCAGCTCACCCACACAGGGACGTACTGAAGCTTTCTTT. The encoded protein is CASSPTQGRTEAFF.

This clone has a single count. The genes are TRBV5-1 and TRBJ2-3; the match to TRBD1 covers 9 bases. The J segment lost 8 bases and the V segment lost 4 bases, leaving 8 bases of the junction unmatched. Germline-derived CDR1 and CDR2 are SGHRS and YFSETQ. The CDR3 contains 14 residues. In nucleotides, the CDR3 is TGCGCCAGCAGCCCCGGGACAGGGTCGTCTACGCAGTATTTT. Amino acids: CASSPGTGSSTQYF.

The V call is TRBV4-1, the J call TRBJ1-2; possible D gene TRBD1, 6 bases. Trimming cost V 4 bases and J 6 bases, with 12 bases left between them. This CDR3 has 13 residues. Germline CDR1 MGHRA, CDR2 YSYEKL. CDR3 DNA: TGCGCCAGCAGCCGCCTTCGGACAGATGGCTACACCTTC. Translation: CASSRLRTDGYTF.

This chain uses TRBV25-1 with TRBJ1-3, with D unclear. Deletions cut 6 bases from V and 6 bases from J, with 21 bases between. Looked up from germline, CDR1 is MGHDK and CDR2 is SYGVNS. The CDR3 has 16 residues. The CDR3 DNA sequence: TGTGCCAGCAGCCCGAGCCAGGCGACCGGTGAAAACACCATATATTTT. As protein: CASSPSQATGENTIYF.

The rearrangement joins TRBV7-9 to TRBJ2-7, with TRBD1 identical over 8 bases. The germline V gene has CDR1 SEHNR and CDR2 FQNEAQ (reference sequence). The length of the CDR3 is 14 residues. V shed 4 bases and J 0 bases; nucleotides not matched to a gene: 2. The CDR3 nucleotides are TGTGCCAGCAGCTGGGACAGGATCTCCTACGAGCAGTACTTC. Its protein is CASSWDRISYEQYF.

This clone was seen just once. The chain has TRBV5-1 and TRBJ1-1; 10 bases are shared with TRBD1. Germline-derived CDR1 and CDR2 are SGHRS and YFSETQ. CDR3 length equals 16 residues. Unmatched junction bases numbered 7, after V lost 2 bases and J lost 3 bases. CDR3 in DNA: TGCGCCAGCAGCTTTTCCGGGACAGGGGCCTACACTGAAGCTTTCTTT. This translates into CASSFSGTGAYTEAFF.